These T cell receptor beta chains were read from a single sample in a study of T cell responses to AZD1222 COVID-19 vaccine. The repertoire was sequenced with immunoSEQ multiplex PCR; TCRdb's copy has only in-frame clones and lacks some. The data contain more than 35,000 clones, about four fifths of them singletons. The source material was peripheral blood, sampled 28 days after the second dose of the MenACWY control vaccine. The receptors here all came from an adult who received the MenACWY meningococcal vaccine as a control. Both conserved end residues are part of each CDR3. The D gene is left open where the match is weak. Clone size, where shown, is once, few, many, or a class for clones that have expanded.

size	J	V	D	CDR3	DNA
few	TRBJ2-1	TRBV29-1	-	CSAVGDPFYNEQFF	TGCAGCGCCGTAGGCGATCCATTCTACAATGAGCAGTTCTTC
few	TRBJ1-3	TRBV2	-	CAGKADGNTIYF	TGTGCCGGCAAGGCGGATGGAAACACCATATATTTT
few	TRBJ1-6	TRBV2	-	CASTSEVGSNSPLHF	TGTGCCAGCACCTCCGAGGTAGGGTCGAATTCACCCCTCCACTTT
few	TRBJ2-4	TRBV5-4	TRBD1	CASRDRAKNIQYF	TGTGCCAGCAGGGACAGGGCCAAAAACATTCAGTACTTC
-	TRBJ1-1	TRBV27	TRBD1	CASSEAGTGNTEAFF	TGTGCCAGCAGTGAAGCCGGGACAGGGAACACTGAAGCTTTCTTT
-	TRBJ2-5	TRBV7-6	-	CASSLEGGDPSFGETQYF	TGTGCCAGCAGCTTAGAGGGGGGGGACCCTTCATTCGGGGAGACCCAGTACTTC
-	TRBJ1-5	TRBV28	-	CASSLYDQPQHF	TGTGCCAGCAGTTTATACGATCAGCCCCAGCATTTT
-	TRBJ2-7	TRBV28	-	CAAGGGLPSEQYF	TGTGCCGCGGGCGGGGGCTTACCCTCCGAGCAGTACTTC
-	TRBJ2-1	TRBV24-1	-	CATTSSGSPYNEQFF	TGTGCCACCACCTCCTCCGGGAGCCCCTACAATGAGCAGTTCTTC
-	TRBJ2-5	TRBV28	-	CASRRFGGETQYF	TGTGCCAGCAGGAGGTTTGGTGGAGAGACCCAGTACTTC
-	TRBJ1-6	TRBV29-1	-	CSAQDTYNSPLHF	TGCAGCGCCCAGGACACGTATAATTCACCCCTCCACTTT
-	TRBJ1-2	TRBV19	-	CASTHQENYGYTF	TGTGCCAGTACTCACCAAGAAAACTATGGCTACACCTTC
-	TRBJ1-2	TRBV3-1/TRBV3-2	-	CASSPGAHYGYTF	TGTGCCAGCAGCCCAGGGGCCCACTATGGCTACACCTTC
-	TRBJ2-3	TRBV5-1	-	CASSLGTDGADTQYF	TGCGCCAGCAGCTTGGGGACAGATGGGGCAGATACGCAGTATTTT
-	TRBJ1-2	TRBV6-5	-	CASSYGQMVTGYTF	TGTGCCAGCAGTTACGGGCAGATGGTAACGGGCTACACCTTC
-	TRBJ2-3	TRBV30	-	CAWGVTDTQYF	TGTGCCTGGGGCGTCACAGATACGCAGTATTTT
-	TRBJ1-5	TRBV2	-	CASTGEEGNQPQHF	TGTGCCAGCACGGGTGAGGAAGGCAATCAGCCCCAGCATTTT
-	TRBJ2-3	TRBV10-1	-	CASSGGVADTQYF	TGCGCCAGCAGTGGAGGGGTCGCAGATACGCAGTATTTT
-	TRBJ2-2	TRBV3-1/TRBV3-2	-	CPTSSRAGAGGELFF	TGTCCCACCAGCTCCCGGGCGGGGGCGGGCGGGGAGCTGTTTTTT
-	TRBJ1-2	TRBV7-9	-	CASSYSGAGGGYTF	TGTGCCAGCAGCTATTCCGGGGCCGGAGGAGGCTACACCTTC
-	TRBJ1-4	TRBV30	-	CAWSVLGEEKTNEKLFF	TGTGCCTGGAGTGTACTGGGGGAGGAGAAAACTAATGAAAAACTGTTTTTT
few	TRBJ2-1	TRBV2	TRBD2	CASKSGTSGIYNEQFF	TGTGCCAGCAAATCCGGGACTAGCGGGATTTACAATGAGCAGTTCTTC
-	TRBJ1-4	TRBV11-2	TRBD1	CASSPPPGQLNEKLFF	TGTGCCAGCAGCCCCCCCCCGGGACAGCTTAATGAAAAACTGTTTTTT
-	TRBJ2-6	TRBV30	-	CAWSVYRSGANVLTF	TGTGCCTGGAGTGTATACCGCTCTGGGGCCAACGTCCTGACTTTC
-	TRBJ1-1	TRBV7-8	-	CASSSQGATNTEAFF	TGTGCCAGCAGCTCCCAAGGGGCCACAAACACTGAAGCTTTCTTT
-	TRBJ2-7	TRBV27	TRBD2	CASSPGTSGRISEQYF	TGTGCCAGCAGTCCTGGGACTAGCGGGAGAATAAGCGAGCAGTACTTC
once	TRBJ1-4	TRBV7-6	TRBD1	CASSLDLGQGEEKLFF	TGTGCCAGCAGCTTAGATCTGGGACAGGGGGAAGAAAAACTGTTTTTT
-	TRBJ2-1	TRBV11-3	TRBD2	CASSLVGGRNNEQFF	TGTGCCAGCAGCTTAGTAGGCGGGAGGAACAATGAGCAGTTCTTC
once	TRBJ1-5	TRBV5-6	-	CASSRLYSNQPQHF	TGTGCCAGCAGCCGTCTTTATAGCAATCAGCCCCAGCATTTT
-	TRBJ2-3	TRBV11-2	-	CASSPAGTSDTQYF	TGTGCCAGCAGCCCCGCGGGAACGTCAGATACGCAGTATTTT
few	TRBJ2-1	TRBV5-1	-	CASSLASAPHEQFF	TGCGCCAGCAGCTTGGCCTCCGCCCCCCATGAGCAGTTCTTC
-	TRBJ2-7	TRBV28	-	CASSLVSYEQYF	TGTGCCAGCAGTTTAGTCAGCTACGAGCAGTACTTC
-	TRBJ1-2	TRBV25-1	-	CASMGGNYGYTF	TGTGCCAGCATGGGGGGCAACTATGGCTACACCTTC
-	TRBJ1-2	TRBV5-4	TRBD1	CASSLTGSRNGYTF	TGTGCCAGCAGCCTGACAGGGTCAAGGAATGGCTACACCTTC
-	TRBJ1-1	TRBV19	-	CASSYSLGGVNTEAFF	TGTGCCAGTAGCTACTCCTTGGGGGGTGTGAACACTGAAGCTTTCTTT
-	TRBJ2-2	TRBV6-5	-	CASSFSRGEAGELFF	TGTGCCAGCAGCTTCTCAAGAGGGGAAGCCGGGGAGCTGTTTTTT
-	TRBJ1-1	TRBV30	-	CAWSRQPNTEAFF	TGTGCCTGGAGCAGACAGCCGAACACTGAAGCTTTCTTT
-	TRBJ2-3	TRBV4-1	TRBD2	CASSHGLAGGADTQYF	TGCGCCAGCAGCCACGGACTAGCGGGAGGGGCAGATACGCAGTATTTT
-	TRBJ2-1	TRBV5-6	-	CASSLGQAWSSYNEQFF	TGTGCCAGCAGCTTGGGGCAGGCCTGGAGCTCCTACAATGAGCAGTTCTTC
few	TRBJ1-4	TRBV6-1	-	CASSELSEKLFF	TGTGCCAGCAGTGAACTCAGTGAAAAACTGTTTTTT
-	TRBJ2-5	TRBV23-1	TRBD1	CAAPNRGRHQETQYF	TGCGCCGCCCCCAACAGGGGACGACACCAAGAGACCCAGTACTTC